Sequencing of this T cell receptor beta chain was carried out in a study of T cell repertoires in cytomegalovirus infection. Study in general: Public TCR beta signatures were indicative of both CMV infection and a matching HLA type. General study results and limits: The ex vivo response showed dominance by HLA-C-restricted CMV-specific TCR beta clonotypes.

TCRdb processed the reads anew with MiXCR; each CDR3 protein has one entry. The data show about 530,000 distinct CDR3 sequences, around 27% seen once. This clonotype was counted many times. No antigen is known for it. CDR1 is SGHVS and CDR2 is FQNEAQ in the germline V gene. The CDR3 covers 19 residues. Trimming removed 7 bases from V and 5 bases from J, with 30 bases in between. The clonotype originates from a human donor in good health (CMV status not recorded). Some clones in this sample may be carry-over from other donors' samples. The sample taken for sequencing was PBMCs. The rearrangement uses TRBV7-8 and TRBJ1-5; the D is unclear. CDR3 nucleotide sequence: TGTGCCAGCACCATTAGTACCCTAGCAAACGTCTCGTTGGATCAGCCCCAGCATTTT. Protein: CASTISTLANVSLDQPQHF.